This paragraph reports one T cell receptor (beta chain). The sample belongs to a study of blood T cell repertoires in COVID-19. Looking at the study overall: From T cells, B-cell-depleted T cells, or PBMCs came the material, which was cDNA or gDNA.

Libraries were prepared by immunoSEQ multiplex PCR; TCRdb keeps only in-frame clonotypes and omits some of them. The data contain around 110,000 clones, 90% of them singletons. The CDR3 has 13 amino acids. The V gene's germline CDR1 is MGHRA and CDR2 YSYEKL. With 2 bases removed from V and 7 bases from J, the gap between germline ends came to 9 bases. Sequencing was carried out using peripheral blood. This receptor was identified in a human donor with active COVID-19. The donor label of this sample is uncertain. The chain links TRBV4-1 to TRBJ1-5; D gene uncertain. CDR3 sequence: CASSQSRSQPQHF. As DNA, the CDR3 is TGCGCCAGCAGCCAATCACGGAGCCAGCCCCAGCATTTT.